This record concerns one TCR beta chain sequence. As yet, its antigen is unknown. The data belong to a study of blood T cells in healthy people across ages. The germline CDR1 and CDR2 sequences are DFQATT and SNEGSKA (reference sequence). This CDR3 is built from 15 residues. V lost 6 bases, J lost 4 bases, and 11 bases stayed unmatched. Notes on the study in general: Measured against age, TCR beta diversity per million T cells decreased in a roughly linear manner.

Together with a sample-barcoded 5' primer, a J-beta primer mix was included in a second PCR lasting roughly 6 to 12 cycles. TCRdb redid the calling of the 5' RACE reads with MiXCR, one entry per CDR3 protein. The table lists roughly 1,800,000 distinct CDR3 sequences, around 48% of them singletons. The source material was blood. The rearrangement uses TRBV20-1 and TRBJ1-4; 7 bases fit TRBD1. This sequence was found in a woman aged 40 to 55 in good health. CDR3 loop: CSAGRDRTYNEKLFF. The CDR3 coding sequence is TGCAGTGCCGGTCGGGACAGAACCTATAATGAAAAACTGTTTTTT.